This T cell receptor (beta chain) was documented in a study of T cells expressing NK-cell markers. Study-wide context: Repertoires of TCR beta were obtained from T cells sorted as CD3+CD56+NKG2C+, CD3+CD56+NKG2C- and CD3+CD56-NKG2C+. There were seven HCMV-seropositive donors and one seronegative donor among the eight sequenced.

For this clonotype: Its antigen is not identified.

TCRdb re-called the 5' RACE reads and gives one entry per CDR3 protein, without DNA. The table for this sample gives a few hundred thousand distinct CDR3 sequences. General study points: One observes that, in a few donors, these clonotypes were also the leading ones within the CD3+CD56-NKG2C+ fraction. Unclear, still, was the HCMV specificity of the expanded NKG2C+ T cell clones.

Germline V gene data show CDR1 as LGHDT and CDR2 as YNNKEL (reference sequence). The CDR3 runs to 17 residues. The chain joins TRBV3-1 to TRBJ2-4; the TCRdb call, TRBD1, lacks DNA for checking. The sequence derives from a man between 18 and 69 years old in good health. Specimen: blood T cells: a sorted CD56 or NKG2C T cell subset, CD4+ or CD8+ T cells, or bulk PBMC T cells (not recorded which). The CDR3 protein is CASSQEIRGRAKNIQYF.